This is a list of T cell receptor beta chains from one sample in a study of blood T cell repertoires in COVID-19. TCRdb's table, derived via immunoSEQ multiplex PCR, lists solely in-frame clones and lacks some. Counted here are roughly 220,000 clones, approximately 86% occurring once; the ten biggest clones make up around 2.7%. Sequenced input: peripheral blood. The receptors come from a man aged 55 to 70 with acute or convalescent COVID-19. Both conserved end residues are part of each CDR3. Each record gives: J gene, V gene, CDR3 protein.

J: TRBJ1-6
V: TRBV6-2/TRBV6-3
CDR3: CASSYRGVTSYNSPLHF

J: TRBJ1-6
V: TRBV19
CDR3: CASSIGQSPLHF

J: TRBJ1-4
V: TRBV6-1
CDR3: CASIRDRGKEKLFF

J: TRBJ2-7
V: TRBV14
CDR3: CASSQSRDNSYEQYF

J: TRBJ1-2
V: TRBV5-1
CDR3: CASSLEGQDYGYTF

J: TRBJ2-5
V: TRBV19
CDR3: CASRDRLETQYF

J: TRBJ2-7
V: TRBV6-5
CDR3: CASRRSTGTYEQYF

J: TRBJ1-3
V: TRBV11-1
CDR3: CASSLGDNSGWNTIYF

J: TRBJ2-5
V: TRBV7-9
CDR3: CASSPPDRAKGETQYF

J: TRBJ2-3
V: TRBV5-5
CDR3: CASSPSLGASTDTQYF

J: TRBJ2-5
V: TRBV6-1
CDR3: CASSVYSAGGKETQYF

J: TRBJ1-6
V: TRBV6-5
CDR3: CASSYTRVNSPLHF

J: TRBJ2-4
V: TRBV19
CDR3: CASSIRGTKNIQYF

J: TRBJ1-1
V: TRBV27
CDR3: CASSLSRYPDTEAFF

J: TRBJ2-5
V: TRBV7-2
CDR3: CASSLGWRGETQYF

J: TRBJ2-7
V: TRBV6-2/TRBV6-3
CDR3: CASSYSHNSYEQYF

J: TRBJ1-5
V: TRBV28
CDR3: CASSPPGQGSNQPQHF

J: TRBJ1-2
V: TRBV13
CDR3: CASSLEGEANYGYTF

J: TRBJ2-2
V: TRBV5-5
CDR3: CASSPLAGPTGELFF

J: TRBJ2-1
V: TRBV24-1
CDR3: CATSETGTGREQFF

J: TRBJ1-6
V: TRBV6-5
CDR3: CASSYGTGSYNSPLHF

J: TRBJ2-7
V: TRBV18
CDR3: CASSPGGDEQYF

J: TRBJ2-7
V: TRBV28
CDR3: CASRYSPGLAGGHPLGQYF

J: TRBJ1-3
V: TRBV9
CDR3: CASSARGGVPSGNTIYF

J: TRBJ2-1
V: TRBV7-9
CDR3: CASSLAGRVIEQFF

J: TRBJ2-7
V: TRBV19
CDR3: CASSFGQGAGQGEQYF

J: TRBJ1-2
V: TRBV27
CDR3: CASIEHGGANYGYTF

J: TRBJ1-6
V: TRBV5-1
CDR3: CASSLEAGGYNSPLHF

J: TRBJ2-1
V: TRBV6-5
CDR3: CASRAIGGSKNEQFF

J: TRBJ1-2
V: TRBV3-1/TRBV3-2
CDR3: CASSPRDTLPNYGYTF

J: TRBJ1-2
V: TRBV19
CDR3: CASRRGGVGGYTF

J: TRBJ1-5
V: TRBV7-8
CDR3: CASSGGDRVGQPQHF

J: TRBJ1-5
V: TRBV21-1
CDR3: CASDKGAQSQPQHF

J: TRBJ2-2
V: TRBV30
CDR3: CACHSGTSGSYGAGELFF

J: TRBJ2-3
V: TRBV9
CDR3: CASSVGTGGLDTADTQYF

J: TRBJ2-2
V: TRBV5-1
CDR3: CASSQGTGAVFNTGELFF

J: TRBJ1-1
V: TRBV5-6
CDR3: CASSPSSRQAEAFF

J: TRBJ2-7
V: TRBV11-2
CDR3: CASSPQGPEKYEQYF

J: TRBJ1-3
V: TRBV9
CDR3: CASSGTQGSRTGNTIYF